This T cell receptor (beta chain) was recorded in a study of CD8+ T cells in alopecia areata. Study results and limitations: Clarity of TCR sharing across patients fell short of that in mice, possibly HLA-related.

The germline gives CDR1 SGHVS, CDR2 FQNEAQ. This CDR3 is built from 14 residues. V was cut by 0 bases and J by 4 bases, with 10 bases left in between. It was cDNA, reverse transcribed from extracted RNA, that served as the sequencing template. The data were produced by immunoSEQ multiplex PCR, yet TCRdb's version contains in-frame clones alone and is incomplete. The data show approximately 140,000 clones, with around 47% seen just once and roughly 7.5% held by the top ten. To note about this clone: What it binds is unknown.

Those with alopecia areata gave lesional scalp punch biopsies and peripheral blood. The sequence derives from a human donor with alopecia areata. This chain connects TRBV7-8 to TRBJ2-7; no firm D call. What was sequenced was CD4+ T cells sorted from blood. CDR3 protein: CASSLALTSYEQYF. CDR3 bases: TGTGCCAGCAGCTTAGCGCTGACTTCATACGAGCAGTACTTC.